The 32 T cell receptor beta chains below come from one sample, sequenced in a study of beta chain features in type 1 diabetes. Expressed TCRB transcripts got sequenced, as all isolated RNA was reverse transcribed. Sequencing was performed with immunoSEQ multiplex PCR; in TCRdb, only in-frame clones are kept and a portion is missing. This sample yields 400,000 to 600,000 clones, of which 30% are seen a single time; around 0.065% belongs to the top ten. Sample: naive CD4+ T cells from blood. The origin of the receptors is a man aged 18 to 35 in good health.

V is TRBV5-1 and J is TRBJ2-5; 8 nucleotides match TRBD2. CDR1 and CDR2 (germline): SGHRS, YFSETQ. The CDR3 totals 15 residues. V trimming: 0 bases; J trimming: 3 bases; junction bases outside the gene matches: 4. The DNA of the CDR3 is TGCGCCAGCAGCTTGGGGAGTAGCGGGGAAGAGACCCAGTACTTC. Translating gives CASSLGSSGEETQYF.

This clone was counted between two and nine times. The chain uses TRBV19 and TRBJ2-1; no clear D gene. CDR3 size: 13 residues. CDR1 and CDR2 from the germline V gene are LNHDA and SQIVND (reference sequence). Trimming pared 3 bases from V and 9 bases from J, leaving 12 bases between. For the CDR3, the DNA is TGTGCCAGTAGTATCGGTAGAGACGGTGAGCAGTTCTTC. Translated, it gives CASSIGRDGEQFF.

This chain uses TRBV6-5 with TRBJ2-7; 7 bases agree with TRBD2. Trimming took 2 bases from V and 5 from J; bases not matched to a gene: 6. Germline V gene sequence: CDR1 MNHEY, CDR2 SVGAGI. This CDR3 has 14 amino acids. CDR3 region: CASSYSGVDNEQYF. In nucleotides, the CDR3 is TGTGCCAGCAGTTACAGCGGGGTGGACAACGAGCAGTACTTC.

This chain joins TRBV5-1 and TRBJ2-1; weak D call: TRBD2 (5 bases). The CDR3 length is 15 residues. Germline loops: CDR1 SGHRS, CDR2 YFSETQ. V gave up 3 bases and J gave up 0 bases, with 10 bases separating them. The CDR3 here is CASSSRRGSYNEQFF. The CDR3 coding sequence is TGCGCCAGCAGCTCTCGCCGGGGCTCCTACAATGAGCAGTTCTTC. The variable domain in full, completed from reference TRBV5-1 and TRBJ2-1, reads KAGVTQTPRYLIKTRGQQVTLSCSPISGHRSVSWYQQTPGQGLQFLFEYFSETQRNKGNFPGRFSGRQFSNSRSEMNVSTLELGDSALYLCASSSRRGSYNEQFFGPGTRLTVL.

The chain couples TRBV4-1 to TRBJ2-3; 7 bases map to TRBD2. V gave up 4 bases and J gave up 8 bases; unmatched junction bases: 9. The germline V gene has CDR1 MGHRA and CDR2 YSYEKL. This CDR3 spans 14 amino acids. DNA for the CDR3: TGCGCCAGCAGCCTTGGGGGAGGGCGGGTTACGCAGTATTTT. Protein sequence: CASSLGGGRVTQYF.

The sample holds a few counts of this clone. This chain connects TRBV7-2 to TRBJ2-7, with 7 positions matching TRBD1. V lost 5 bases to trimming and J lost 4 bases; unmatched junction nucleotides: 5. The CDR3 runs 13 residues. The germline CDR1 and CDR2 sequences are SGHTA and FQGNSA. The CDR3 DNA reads TGTGCCAGCAGCCCGGGACAGCTGTACGAGCAGTACTTC. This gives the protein CASSPGQLYEQYF.

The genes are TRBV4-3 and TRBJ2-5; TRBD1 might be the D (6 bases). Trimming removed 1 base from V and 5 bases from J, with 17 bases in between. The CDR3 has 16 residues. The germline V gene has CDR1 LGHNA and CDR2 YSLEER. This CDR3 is CASSQGAGTNRETQYF. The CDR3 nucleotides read TGCGCCAGCAGCCAAGGGGCCGGGACAAACAGGGAGACCCAGTACTTC.

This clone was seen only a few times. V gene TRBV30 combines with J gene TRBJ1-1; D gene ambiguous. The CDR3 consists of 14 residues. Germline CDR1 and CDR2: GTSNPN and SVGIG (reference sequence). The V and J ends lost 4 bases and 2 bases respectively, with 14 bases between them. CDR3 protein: CAWKVKGLNTEAFF. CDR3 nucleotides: TGTGCCTGGAAAGTAAAAGGGCTTAACACTGAAGCTTTCTTT.

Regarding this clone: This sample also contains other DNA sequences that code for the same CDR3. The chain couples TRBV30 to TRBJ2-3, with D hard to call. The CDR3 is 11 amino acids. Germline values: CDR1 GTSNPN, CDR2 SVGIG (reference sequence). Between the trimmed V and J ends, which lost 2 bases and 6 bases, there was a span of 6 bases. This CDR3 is CAWSFTDTQYF. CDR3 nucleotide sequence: TGTGCCTGGAGTTTTACGGATACGCAGTATTTT.

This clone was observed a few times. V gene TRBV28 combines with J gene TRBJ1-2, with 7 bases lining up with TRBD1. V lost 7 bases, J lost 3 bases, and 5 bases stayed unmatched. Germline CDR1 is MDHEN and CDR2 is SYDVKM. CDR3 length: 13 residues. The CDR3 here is CASNLGTDYGYTF. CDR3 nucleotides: TGTGCCAGCAACCTCGGGACAGACTATGGCTACACCTTC.

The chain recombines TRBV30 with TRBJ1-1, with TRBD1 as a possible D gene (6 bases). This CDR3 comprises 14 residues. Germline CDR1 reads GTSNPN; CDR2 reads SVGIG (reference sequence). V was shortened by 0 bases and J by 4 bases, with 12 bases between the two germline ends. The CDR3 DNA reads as TGTGCCTGGAGTGTACTCAGGGGTGGCACTGAAGCTTTCTTT. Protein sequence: CAWSVLRGGTEAFF.

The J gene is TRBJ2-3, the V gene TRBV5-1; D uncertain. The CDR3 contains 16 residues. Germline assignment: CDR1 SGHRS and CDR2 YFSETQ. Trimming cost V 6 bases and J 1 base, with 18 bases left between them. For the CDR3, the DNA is TGCGCCAGCACCCTTCTAGGTATCCTGGGCACAGATACGCAGTATTTT. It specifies CASTLLGILGTDTQYF. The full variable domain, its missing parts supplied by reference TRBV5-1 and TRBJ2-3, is KAGVTQTPRYLIKTRGQQVTLSCSPISGHRSVSWYQQTPGQGLQFLFEYFSETQRNKGNFPGRFSGRQFSNSRSEMNVSTLELGDSALYLCASTLLGILGTDTQYFGPGTRLTVL.

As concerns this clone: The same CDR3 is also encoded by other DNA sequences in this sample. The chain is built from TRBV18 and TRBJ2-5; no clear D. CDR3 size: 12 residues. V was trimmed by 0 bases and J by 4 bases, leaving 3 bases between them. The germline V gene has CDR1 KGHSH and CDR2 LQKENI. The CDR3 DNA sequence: TGTGCCAGCTCACCACCGAGAGAGACCCAGTACTTC. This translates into CASSPPRETQYF. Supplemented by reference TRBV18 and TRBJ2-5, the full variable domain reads NAGVMQNPRHLVRRRGQEARLRCSPMKGHSHVYWYRQLPEEGLKFMVYLQKENIIDESGMPKERFSAEFPKEGPSILRIQQVVRGDSAAYFCASSPPRETQYFGPGTRLLVL.

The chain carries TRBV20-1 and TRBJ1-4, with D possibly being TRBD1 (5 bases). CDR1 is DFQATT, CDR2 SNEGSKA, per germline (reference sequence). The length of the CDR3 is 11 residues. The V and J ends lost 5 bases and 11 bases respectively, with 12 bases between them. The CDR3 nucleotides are TGCAGTGCTGGGAGAGGGGTGAAACTGTTTTTT. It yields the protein CSAGRGVKLFF.

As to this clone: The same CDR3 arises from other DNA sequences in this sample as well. CDR3 amino acids: CASSPLAGGPDTQYF. As DNA, the CDR3 is TGCGCCAGCAGCCCCTTAGCGGGAGGGCCAGATACGCAGTATTTT. The chain recombines TRBV5-1 with TRBJ2-3; 11 bases map to TRBD2. The trim removed 4 bases at V and 4 bases at J, leaving 5 bases unmatched. The CDR3 covers 15 residues. Per germline, CDR1 SGHRS and CDR2 YFSETQ.

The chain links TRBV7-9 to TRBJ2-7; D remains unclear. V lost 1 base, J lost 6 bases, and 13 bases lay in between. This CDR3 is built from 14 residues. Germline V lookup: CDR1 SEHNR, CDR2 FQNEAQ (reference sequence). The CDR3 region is CASSLVPHILEQYF. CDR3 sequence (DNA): TGTGCCAGCAGCTTAGTACCCCACATCCTCGAGCAGTACTTC. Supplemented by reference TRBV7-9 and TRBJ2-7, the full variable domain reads DTGVSQNPRHKITKRGQNVTFRCDPISEHNRLYWYRQTLGQGPEFLTYFQNEAQLEKSRLLSDRFSAERPKGSFSTLEIQRTEQGDSAMYLCASSLVPHILEQYFGPGTRLTVT.

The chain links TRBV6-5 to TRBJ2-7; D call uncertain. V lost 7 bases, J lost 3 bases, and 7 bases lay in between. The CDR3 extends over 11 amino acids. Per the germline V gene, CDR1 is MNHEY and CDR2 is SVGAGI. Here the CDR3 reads CASTAYYEQYF. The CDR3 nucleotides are TGTGCCAGCACAGCCTACTACGAGCAGTACTTC.

CDR3 coding DNA: TGCGCCAGCAGTGAGTCGAAGGGAATCAATCAGCCCCAGCATTTT. Its translation: CASSESKGINQPQHF. This chain uses TRBV10-1 with TRBJ1-5; no clear D gene. The CDR3 contains 15 residues. The germline V and J ends were trimmed by 0 bases and 3 bases, with 9 bases remaining between them. The germline V gene encodes CDR1 WNHNN and CDR2 SYGVQD (reference sequence).

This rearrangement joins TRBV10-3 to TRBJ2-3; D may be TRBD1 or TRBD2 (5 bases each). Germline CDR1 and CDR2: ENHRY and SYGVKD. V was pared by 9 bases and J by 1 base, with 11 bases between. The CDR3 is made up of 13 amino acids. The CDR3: CAIGTIGTDTQYF. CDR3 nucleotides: TGTGCCATTGGGACGATCGGCACAGATACGCAGTATTTT.

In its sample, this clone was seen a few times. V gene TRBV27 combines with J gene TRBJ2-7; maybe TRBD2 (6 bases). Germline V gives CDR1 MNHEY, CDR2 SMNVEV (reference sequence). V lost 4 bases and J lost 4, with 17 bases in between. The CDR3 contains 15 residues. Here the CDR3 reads CASSSPRLGSYEQYF. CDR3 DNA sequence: TGTGCCAGCAGTTCCCCACGACTAGGTTCGTACGAGCAGTACTTC.

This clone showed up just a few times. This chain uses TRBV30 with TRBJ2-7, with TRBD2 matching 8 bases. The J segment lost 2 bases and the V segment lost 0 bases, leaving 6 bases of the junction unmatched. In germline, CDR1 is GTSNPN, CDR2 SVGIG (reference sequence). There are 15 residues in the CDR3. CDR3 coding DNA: TGTGCCTGGAGTGTACTTAGCGGGACACCCTACGAGCAGTACTTC. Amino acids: CAWSVLSGTPYEQYF.

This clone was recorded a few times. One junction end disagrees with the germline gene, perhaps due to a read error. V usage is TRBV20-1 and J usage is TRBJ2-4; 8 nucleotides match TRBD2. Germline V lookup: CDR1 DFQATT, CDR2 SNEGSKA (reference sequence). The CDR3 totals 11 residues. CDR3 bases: TGCAGTGCTAGAGATAACGGACTAGCCCGCTTC. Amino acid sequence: CSARDNGLARF.

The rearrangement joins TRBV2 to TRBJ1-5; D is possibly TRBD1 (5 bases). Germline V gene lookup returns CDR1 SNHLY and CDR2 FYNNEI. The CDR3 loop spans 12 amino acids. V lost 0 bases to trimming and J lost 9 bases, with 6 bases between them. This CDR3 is CASSEAGTPQHF. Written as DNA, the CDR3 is TGTGCCAGCAGTGAAGCAGGGACGCCCCAGCATTTT.

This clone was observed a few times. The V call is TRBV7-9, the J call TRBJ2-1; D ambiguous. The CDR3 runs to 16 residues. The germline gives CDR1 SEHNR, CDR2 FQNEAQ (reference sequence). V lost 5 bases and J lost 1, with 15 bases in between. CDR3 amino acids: CASSPGKGNSYNEQFF. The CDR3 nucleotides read TGTGCCAGCAGCCCGGGCAAGGGAAATTCCTACAATGAGCAGTTCTTC.

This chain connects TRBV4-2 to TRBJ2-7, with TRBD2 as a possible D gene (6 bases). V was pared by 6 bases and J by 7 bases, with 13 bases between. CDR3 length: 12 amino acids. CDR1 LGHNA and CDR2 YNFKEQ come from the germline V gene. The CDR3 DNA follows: TGTGCCAGCAGGGTCGGCGGGGAGGAGCAGTACTTC. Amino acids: CASRVGGEEQYF.

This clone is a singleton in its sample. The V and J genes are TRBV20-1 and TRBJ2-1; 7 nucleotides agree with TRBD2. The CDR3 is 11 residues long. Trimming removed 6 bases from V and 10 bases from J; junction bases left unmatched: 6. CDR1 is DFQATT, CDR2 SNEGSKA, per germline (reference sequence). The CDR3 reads CSADRAGEQFF. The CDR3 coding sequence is TGCAGTGCGGATCGAGCGGGAGAGCAGTTCTTC.

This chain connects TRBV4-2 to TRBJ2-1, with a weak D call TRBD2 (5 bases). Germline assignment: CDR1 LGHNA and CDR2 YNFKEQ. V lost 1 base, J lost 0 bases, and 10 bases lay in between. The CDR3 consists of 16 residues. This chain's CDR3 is CASSQVDRDSYNEQFF. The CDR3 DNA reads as TGTGCCAGCAGCCAAGTGGACCGGGACTCCTACAATGAGCAGTTCTTC.

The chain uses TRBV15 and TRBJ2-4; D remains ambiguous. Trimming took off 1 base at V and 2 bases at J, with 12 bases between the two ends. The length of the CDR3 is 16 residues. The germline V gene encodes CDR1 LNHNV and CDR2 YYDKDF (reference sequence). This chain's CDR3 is CATSRVGLLTKNIQYF. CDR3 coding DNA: TGTGCCACCAGCAGAGTGGGGTTGCTAACCAAAAACATTCAGTACTTC.

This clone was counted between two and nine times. Here the CDR3 reads CASSYRLVVLNEQFF. CDR3 coding DNA: TGTGCCAGCAGCTACCGGCTAGTGGTCCTTAATGAGCAGTTCTTC. The chain is built from TRBV11-2 and TRBJ2-1; D call uncertain. The V and J ends lost 4 bases and 7 bases respectively, with 17 bases between them. Germline V lookup: CDR1 SGHAT, CDR2 FQNNGV. The CDR3 extends over 15 amino acids. The variable domain in full, with the rest retrieved from reference TRBV11-2 and TRBJ2-1, is EAGVAQSPRYKIIEKRQSVAFWCNPISGHATLYWYQQILGQGPKLLIQFQNNGVVDDSQLPKDRFSAERLKGVDSTLKIQPAKLEDSAVYLCASSYRLVVLNEQFFGPGTRLTVL.

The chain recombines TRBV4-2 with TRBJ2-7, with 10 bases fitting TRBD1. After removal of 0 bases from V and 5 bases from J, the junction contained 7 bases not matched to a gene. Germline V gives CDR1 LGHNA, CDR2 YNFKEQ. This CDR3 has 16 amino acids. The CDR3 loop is CASSQEPTDRGNEQYF. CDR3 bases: TGTGCCAGCAGCCAAGAGCCCACGGACAGGGGGAACGAGCAGTACTTC.

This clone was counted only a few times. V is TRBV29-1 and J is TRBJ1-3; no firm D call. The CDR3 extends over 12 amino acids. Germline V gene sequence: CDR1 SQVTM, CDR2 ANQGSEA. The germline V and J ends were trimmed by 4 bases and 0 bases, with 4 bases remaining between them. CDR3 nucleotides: TGCAGCGTTGTTGGCTCTGGAAACACCATATATTTT. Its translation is CSVVGSGNTIYF.

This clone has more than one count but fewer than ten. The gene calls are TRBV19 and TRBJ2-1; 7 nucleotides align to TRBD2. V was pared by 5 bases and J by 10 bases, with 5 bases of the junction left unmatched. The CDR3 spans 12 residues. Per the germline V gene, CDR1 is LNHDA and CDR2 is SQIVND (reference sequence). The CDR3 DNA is TGTGCCAGTAGTCTGACTAGCTGGGAGCAGTTCTTC. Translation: CASSLTSWEQFF. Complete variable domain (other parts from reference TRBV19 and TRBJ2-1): DGGITQSPKYLFRKEGQNVTLSCEQNLNHDAMYWYRQDPGQGLRLIYYSQIVNDFQKGDIAEGYSVSREKKESFPLTVTSAQKNPTAFYLCASSLTSWEQFFGPGTRLTVL.